This T cell receptor beta chain was documented in a study of shared clonotypes between healthy human individuals. Study conclusions and caveats: The study found lower generation probabilities in non-shared clonotypes than in those shared by all four donors.

The V end was cut by 3 bases, the J end by 2 bases, with 11 bases between. The germline V gene has CDR1 MNHNS and CDR2 SASEGT. The CDR3 contains 14 residues. Concerning this clone itself: What it recognizes is unknown.

TCRdb keeps only in-frame clones here, not all; method: immunoSEQ multiplex PCR. Of over a million clones listed, more than 60% are singletons. The sequence was obtained from a man younger than 35 in good health. The chain employs TRBV6-1 and TRBJ2-7; D possibly matches TRBD1 or TRBD2 (6 bases each). The sample taken for sequencing was memory CD4+ T cells sorted from blood. Subset in this sample: CD45RA-negative fraction. This CDR3 is CASSDLGGTYEQYF. In DNA form, the CDR3 reads TGTGCCAGCAGTGATTTAGGGGGGACCTACGAGCAGTACTTC.